The 3 T cell receptor beta chains presented below share a single source sample, sequenced in a study of blood T cell dynamics during melanoma immunotherapy. TCRdb's table, derived via immunoSEQ multiplex PCR, lists solely in-frame clones and lacks some. The repertoire holds more than 10,000 clones, with around nine tenths as singletons. Described time point: week 3, after first cycle of checkpoint inhibitor. The sample in question was effector memory CD8+ T cells from blood, obtained from a patient treated with checkpoint blockade. These receptors all stem from a human donor with melanoma.

The CDR3 here is CASSSGLLNNEQFF. The CDR3 DNA reads as TGTGCCAGCAGTTCCGGACTTCTAAACAATGAGCAGTTCTTC. The chain combines TRBV6-5 with TRBJ2-1; tentatively, D is TRBD2 (5 bases). The length of the CDR3 is 14 residues. The V end lost 4 bases, the J end lost 5 bases, and 12 bases lay between the germline ends. The V gene's germline CDR1 is MNHEY and CDR2 SVGAGI.

The V gene is TRBV7-8, the J gene TRBJ2-7; perhaps D is TRBD1 or TRBD2 (5 bases each). CDR1 SGHVS and CDR2 FQNEAQ come from the germline V gene. CDR3 length: 18 amino acids. V lost 2 bases and J 7 bases, leaving 27 bases between the germline ends. CDR3 in DNA: TGTGCCAGCAGCTTATATGGGACGCCCATAGGCCTAGCCGGTGAGCAGTACTTC. Amino acids: CASSLYGTPIGLAGEQYF.

V usage is TRBV6-5 and J usage is TRBJ2-7, with 11 bases lining up with TRBD1. Germline trimming cut 6 bases from V and 6 bases from J; bases unmatched to any gene: 4. The germline gives CDR1 MNHEY, CDR2 SVGAGI. This CDR3 is built from 13 residues. CDR3 nucleotides: TGTGCCAGCAGCCTGGGACAGGGGGTCGAGCAGTACTTC. Its protein product is CASSLGQGVEQYF.